One sample yielded the 22 T cell receptor beta chains listed below, sequenced in a study of Tregs in tolerant kidney transplant recipients (dated by TCRdb to between 2018 and 2021). The library was obtained by the immunoSEQ multiplex PCR assay. TCRdb holds this immuneACCESS table with in-frame rearrangements only. Some clones are missing; in checked studies, unresolved V genes explain under half, and the rest has no known cause. This sample gives about 94,000 clones in total; roughly 93% of them show up just once. The ten largest make up 0.46% of the sample. The meaning of the sample's time point label: blood sample drawn before combined kidney and bone marrow transplant. This sample comprised CD4+ T cells from blood, obtained before the transplant. The receptor set was obtained from a human donor who received a combined kidney and bone marrow transplant.

The chain links TRBV19 to TRBJ2-5; the match to TRBD1 covers 10 bases. Germline V CDR1 and CDR2: LNHDA, SQIVND (reference sequence). V lost 5 bases, J lost 4 bases, and 7 bases stayed unmatched. The CDR3 has 15 residues. Here the CDR3 DNA reads TGTGCCAGTAGTCCCAGGACAGGGGGGGGAGAGACCCAGTACTTC. Protein: CASSPRTGGGETQYF.

With respect to this clone: Sequence at one end of the junction differs from germline and may be a read error. Additional DNA sequences in this sample encode the identical CDR3. This sequence joins TRBV7-9 and TRBJ1-2, with D hard to call. This CDR3 has 17 amino acids. Germline loops: CDR1 SEHNR, CDR2 FQNEAQ (reference sequence). CDR3 region: CASSLRTPLRDNYGYTF. As DNA, the CDR3 is TGTGCCAGCAGCTTAAGGACCCCGCTGAGGGATAACTATGGCTACACCTTT.

This chain connects TRBV7-9 to TRBJ2-5, with D tentatively TRBD1 (6 bases). With 2 bases removed from V and 2 bases from J, the gap between germline ends came to 12 bases. From germline, CDR1 is SEHNR and CDR2 FQNEAQ (reference sequence). The length of the CDR3 is 15 residues. CDR3: CASSLLGGRQETQYF. The CDR3 DNA reads TGTGCCAGCAGCTTATTAGGGGGACGGCAAGAGACCCAGTACTTC.

The chain joins TRBV4-3 to TRBJ2-1; TRBD2 agrees at 9 bases. The CDR3 has 15 residues. J gave up 5 bases and V 4 bases, and 6 bases lay outside the gene matches. Germline CDR1 LGHNA, CDR2 YSLEER. Here the CDR3 DNA reads TGCGCCAGCAGCCGGCGGGGGGGAGCCAACAATGAGCAGTTCTTC. It encodes CASSRRGGANNEQFF.

This chain uses TRBV30 with TRBJ2-7; D possibly corresponds to TRBD2 (6 bases). Germline CDR1 GTSNPN, CDR2 SVGIG (reference sequence). Trimming stripped 5 bases from V and 3 bases from J, with 17 bases between. The CDR3 sequence is 14 residues long. The CDR3 sequence: CAWESGADYYEQYF. The CDR3 nucleotides are TGTGCCTGGGAGTCGGGAGCAGATTACTACGAGCAGTACTTC.

The V and J genes are TRBV30 and TRBJ1-2; the D is unclear. The germline V and J ends were trimmed by 1 base and 5 bases, with 5 bases remaining between them. This CDR3 has 11 residues. Germline CDR1 is GTSNPN and CDR2 is SVGIG (reference sequence). CDR3 sequence: CAWSDNYGYTF. The CDR3 nucleotides are TGTGCCTGGAGTGACAATTATGGCTACACCTTC.

This chain links TRBV6-6 with TRBJ1-3; possible D gene TRBD1, 6 bases. V gave up 6 bases and J gave up 0 bases, with 12 bases separating them. This CDR3 comprises 15 residues. Germline V gene lookup returns CDR1 MNHNY and CDR2 SVGAGI (reference sequence). The CDR3 loop reads CASRPGAHSGNTIYF. Here the CDR3 DNA reads TGTGCCAGCAGACCAGGGGCGCACTCTGGAAACACCATATATTTT.

This CDR3 reads CASSPRIMSGGANTGELFF. The CDR3 nucleotides read TGTGCCAGCTCACCCAGAATTATGAGCGGCGGGGCGAACACCGGGGAGCTGTTTTTT. The gene calls are TRBV18 and TRBJ2-2; D possibly corresponds to TRBD2 (6 bases). The CDR3 sequence is 19 residues long. Germline V gene sequence: CDR1 KGHSH, CDR2 LQKENI. With 3 bases removed from V and 0 bases from J, the gap between germline ends came to 20 bases.

J is TRBJ2-5 and V is TRBV5-6, with unresolved D. The CDR3 covers 13 residues. Germline CDR1 reads SGHDT; CDR2 reads YYEEEE. V was trimmed by 2 bases and J by 2 bases, leaving 7 bases between them. The CDR3 coding sequence is TGTGCCAGCAGCTTTGACATACAAGAGACCCAGTACTTC. This translates into CASSFDIQETQYF.

This chain links TRBV2 with TRBJ1-6, with a tentative D call TRBD1 (5 bases). Per the germline V gene, CDR1 is SNHLY and CDR2 is FYNNEI. V was trimmed by 6 bases and J by 7 bases, leaving 10 bases between them. The CDR3 is 13 amino acids. The CDR3 nucleotides read TGTGCCAGCAGCAGACAGACGAATTCACCCCTCCACTTT. It translates to CASSRQTNSPLHF. Looking up the rest from reference TRBV2 and TRBJ1-6 gives the full variable domain: EPEVTQTPSHQVTQMGQEVILRCVPISNHLYFYWYRQILGQKVEFLVSFYNNEISEKSEIFDDQFSVERPDGSNFTLKIRSTKLEDSAMYFCASSRQTNSPLHFGNGTRLTVT.

The V and J genes are TRBV18 and TRBJ1-5, with a tentative D call TRBD1 (5 bases). Germline V gives CDR1 KGHSH, CDR2 LQKENI. This CDR3 contains 12 residues. Trimming pared 9 bases from V and 7 bases from J, leaving 13 bases between. The CDR3 here is CASSQGYQPQHF. The CDR3 nucleotides are TGTGCCAGTTCCCAGGGATACCAGCCCCAGCATTTT.

The gene calls are TRBV15 and TRBJ2-1; 11 bases map to TRBD2. Germline values: CDR1 LNHNV, CDR2 YYDKDF (reference sequence). Trimming took 1 base from V and 4 from J; bases not matched to a gene: 6. This CDR3 spans 17 amino acids. This CDR3 is CATSRVPGLAVYNEQFF. For the CDR3, the DNA is TGTGCCACCAGCAGAGTTCCGGGACTAGCGGTTTACAATGAGCAGTTCTTC.

The chain uses TRBV2 and TRBJ1-1; D not resolved. This CDR3 is built from 13 residues. V lost 4 bases to trimming and J lost 0 bases, with 6 bases between them. The germline CDR1 and CDR2 sequences are SNHLY and FYNNEI. CDR3 coding DNA: TGTGCCAGCAGTGCTGAGATGAACACTGAAGCTTTCTTT. Encoded protein: CASSAEMNTEAFF.

This clone was observed once. CDR3 in amino acids: CASSQAGPNLYGYTF. The CDR3 DNA is TGCGCCAGCAGCCAGGCGGGGCCGAACCTCTATGGCTACACCTTC. This chain joins TRBV5-1 and TRBJ1-2, with D maybe TRBD1 (5 bases). V was clipped by 4 bases and J by 4 bases, with 17 bases between them. The CDR3 consists of 15 residues. Germline V CDR1 and CDR2: SGHRS, YFSETQ.

This chain uses TRBV5-1 with TRBJ2-7, with 15 positions matching TRBD2. Germline CDR1 reads SGHRS; CDR2 reads YFSETQ. The ends lost 1 base at V and 7 bases at J; junction bases unmatched: 6. The CDR3 contains 16 residues. The CDR3 sequence: CASSLWTSGGAKEQYF. CDR3 nucleotides: TGCGCCAGCAGCTTGTGGACTAGCGGGGGGGCGAAGGAGCAGTACTTC.

The chain links TRBV2 to TRBJ1-1, with a tentative D call TRBD1 (6 bases). This CDR3 has 11 amino acids. V was shortened by 3 bases and J by 10 bases, with 9 bases between the two germline ends. Germline assignment: CDR1 SNHLY and CDR2 FYNNEI. CDR3 loop: CASSDWTAAFF. In DNA form, the CDR3 reads TGTGCCAGCAGTGATTGGACAGCAGCTTTCTTT.

V usage is TRBV11-2 and J usage is TRBJ2-5, with 7 bases that match TRBD2. The CDR3 is 15 amino acids. V shed 3 bases and J 10 bases; nucleotides not matched to a gene: 14. Germline-derived CDR1 and CDR2 are SGHAT and FQNNGV. The CDR3: CASSFYGSGAGGQYF. The CDR3 DNA follows: TGTGCCAGCAGCTTTTATGGCAGCGGGGCCGGCGGCCAGTACTTC.

Only one count was recorded for this clone. The CDR3 is CASSTPSGGADEQFF. CDR3 DNA sequence: TGTGCCAGTAGTACTCCTAGCGGGGGGGCCGATGAGCAGTTCTTC. The gene calls are TRBV19 and TRBJ2-1; 12 bases are a match to TRBD2. J gave up 8 bases and V 4 bases, and 6 bases lay outside the gene matches. From germline, CDR1 is LNHDA and CDR2 SQIVND (reference sequence). The CDR3 is made up of 15 amino acids.

The chain employs TRBV16 and TRBJ1-2, with D unclear. V lost 1 base, J lost 2 bases, and 11 bases lay in between. The CDR3 covers 15 residues. The germline gives CDR1 KGHSY, CDR2 FQNENV. The CDR3 here is CASSQFRQENYGYTF. The CDR3 DNA sequence: TGTGCCAGCAGCCAATTTCGGCAGGAAAACTATGGCTACACCTTC.

This sequence joins TRBV4-1 and TRBJ1-5; TRBD1 matches at 8 bases. CDR1 MGHRA and CDR2 YSYEKL come from the germline V gene. The CDR3 runs 17 residues. V lost 1 base and J lost 1; bases outside the gene matches: 6. The CDR3 loop is CASSQVVTGVSNQPQHF. CDR3 coding DNA: TGCGCCAGCAGCCAAGTCGTGACAGGGGTGAGCAATCAGCCCCAGCATTTT.

The CDR3 bases are TGTGCCAGCAGCCCTCGAGGGAGCGGTACCGGGGAGCTGTTTTTT. It specifies CASSPRGSGTGELFF. The gene calls are TRBV9 and TRBJ2-2; TRBD2 might be the D (5 bases). This CDR3 has 15 residues. The V end lost 4 bases, the J end lost 5 bases, and 15 bases lay between the germline ends. Per germline, CDR1 SGDLS and CDR2 YYNGEE.

V gene TRBV11-2 combines with J gene TRBJ1-1, with D possibly being TRBD1 (5 bases). Per the germline V gene, CDR1 is SGHAT and CDR2 is FQNNGV. The CDR3 sequence is 13 residues long. V lost 5 bases, J lost 8 bases, and 15 bases lay in between. In DNA form, the CDR3 reads TGTGCCAGCAGCGCGGGACTGTTAATAGAAGCTTTCTTT. It codes for CASSAGLLIEAFF. Together with reference TRBV11-2 and TRBJ1-1, the CDR3 gives the full variable domain: EAGVAQSPRYKIIEKRQSVAFWCNPISGHATLYWYQQILGQGPKLLIQFQNNGVVDDSQLPKDRFSAERLKGVDSTLKIQPAKLEDSAVYLCASSAGLLIEAFFGQGTRLTVV.